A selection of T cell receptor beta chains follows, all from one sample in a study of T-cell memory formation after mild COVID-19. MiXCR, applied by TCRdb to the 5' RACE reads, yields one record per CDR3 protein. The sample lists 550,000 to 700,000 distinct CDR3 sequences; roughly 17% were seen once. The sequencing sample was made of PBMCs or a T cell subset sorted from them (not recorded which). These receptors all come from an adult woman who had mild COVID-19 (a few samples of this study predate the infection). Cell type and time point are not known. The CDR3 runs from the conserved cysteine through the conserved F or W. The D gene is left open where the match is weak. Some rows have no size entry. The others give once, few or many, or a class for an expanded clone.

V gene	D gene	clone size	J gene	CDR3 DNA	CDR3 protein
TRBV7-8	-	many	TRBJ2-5	TGCGCCAGCAGCCCCGGGCGTACTCAAGAGACCCAGTACTTC	CASSPGRTQETQYF
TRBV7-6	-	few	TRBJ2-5	TGTGCCAGCAGGACGGGGACAATCCTGTACTTC	CASRTGTILYF
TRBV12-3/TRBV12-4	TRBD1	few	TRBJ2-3	TGTGCCAGCAGTTTGCCTGGGACAGGGGCGGACACAGATACGCAGTATTTT	CASSLPGTGADTDTQYF
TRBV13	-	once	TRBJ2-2	TGTGCCAGCACCCCAGGAGGGCGAGTCACCGGGGAGCTGTTTTTT	CASTPGGRVTGELFF
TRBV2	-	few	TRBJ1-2	TGTGCCAGCAGTGAAGGACAGGCGGACTACACCTTC	CASSEGQADYTF
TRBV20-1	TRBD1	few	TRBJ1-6	TGCAGTGCTGACAGGGCGGGGAATTCACCCCTCCACTTT	CSADRAGNSPLHF
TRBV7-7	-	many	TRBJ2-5	TGTGCTAGCAGCTTTGGCACAGGGGAGACCCAGTACTTC	CASSFGTGETQYF
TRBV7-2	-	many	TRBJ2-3	TGTGCCAGCAGCGATTATACAGATACGCAGTATTTT	CASSDYTDTQYF
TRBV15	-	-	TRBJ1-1	TGTGCCACCAGCAGAGATGTGGGGCTGATGAACACTGAAGCTTTCTTT	CATSRDVGLMNTEAFF
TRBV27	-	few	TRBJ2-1	TGTCCCCGGCACAATGAGCAGTTCTTC	CPRHNEQFF
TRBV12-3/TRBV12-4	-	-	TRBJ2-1	TGTGCCAGCAGGGGGGCGGGAGTACGCTACAATGAGCAGTTCTTC	CASRGAGVRYNEQFF
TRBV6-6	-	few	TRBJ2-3	TGTGTCGCGGCTAGCACAGATACGCAGTATTTT	CVAASTDTQYF
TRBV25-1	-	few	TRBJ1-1	TGTGCCAGCAGTCCCTCCAACGGGCCCGGAGTGAACACTGAAGCTTTCTTT	CASSPSNGPGVNTEAFF
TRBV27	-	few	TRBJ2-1	TGTGCCAGCAGTCCCCGGGTTAGTGAGGGGAATGAGCAGTTCTTC	CASSPRVSEGNEQFF
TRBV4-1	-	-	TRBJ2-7	TGCGCCAGCAGCCAAGATACTACCCCCAGGCCCTACGAGCAGTACTTC	CASSQDTTPRPYEQYF
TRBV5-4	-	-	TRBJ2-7	TGTGCCAGCAGCTGGGTGGGACGCAGCTCCTACGAGCAGTACTTC	CASSWVGRSSYEQYF
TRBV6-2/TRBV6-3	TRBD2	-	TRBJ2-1	TGTGCCAGCAGAACTAGCGGGCACTTTAACAATGAGCAGTTCTTC	CASRTSGHFNNEQFF
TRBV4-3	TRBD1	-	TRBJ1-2	TGCGCCAGCAGCCCATCGGACAGGGTTGACTATGGCTACACCTTC	CASSPSDRVDYGYTF
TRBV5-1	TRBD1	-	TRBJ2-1	TGCGCCAGCAGCCTATTGCCGGGACAGGGGGCGAATGAGCAGTTCTTC	CASSLLPGQGANEQFF
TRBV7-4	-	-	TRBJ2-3	TGTGCCAGCAGCTTATATGACTACCAATCATGTGGGACGCAGTATTTT	CASSLYDYQSCGTQYF
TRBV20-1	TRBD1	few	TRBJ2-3	TGCAGTGCTCCAAGGGCGACAGGGGTAGCAGATACGCAGTATTTT	CSAPRATGVADTQYF
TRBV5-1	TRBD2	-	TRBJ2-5	TGCGCCAGCAGCTTGGCCGGGGGGGCGGAGATACAAGAGACCCAGTACTTC	CASSLAGGAEIQETQYF
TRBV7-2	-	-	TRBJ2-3	TGTGCCAGCAGCGCACGGGGCCCATTTGATACGCAGTATTTT	CASSARGPFDTQYF
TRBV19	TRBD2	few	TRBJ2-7	TGTGCCACCCTACCGGGGGGTTCCTACGAGCAGTACTTC	CATLPGGSYEQYF
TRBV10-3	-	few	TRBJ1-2	TGTGCCATCAGTGAGTCTACAGGTTCGGGAGGCTACACCTTC	CAISESTGSGGYTF
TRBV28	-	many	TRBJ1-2	TGTGCCAGCAGTTTAGCGTCAGGGGCCGGCTATGGCTACACCTTC	CASSLASGAGYGYTF
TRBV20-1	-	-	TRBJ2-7	TGCAGTGCTAGCAAGGCGGAAGATTCCTACGAGCAGTACTTC	CSASKAEDSYEQYF
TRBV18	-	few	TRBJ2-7	TGTGCCAGCTCACTGAGCCGGGACATACTTTTCTCCTACGAGCAGTACTTC	CASSLSRDILFSYEQYF
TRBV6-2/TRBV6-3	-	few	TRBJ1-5	TGTGCCAGCAGTAATTATCAGAGCAATCAGCCCCAGCATTTT	CASSNYQSNQPQHF
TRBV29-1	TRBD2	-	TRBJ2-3	TGCAGCGTCTCCCGGGGGTTAGCGGGATTTGGAGATACGCAGTATTTT	CSVSRGLAGFGDTQYF
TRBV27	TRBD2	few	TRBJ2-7	TGTGCCAGCAGTTTTGGTTTAGCGGGAGGGCCGGATAAAACCTACGAGCAGTACTTC	CASSFGLAGGPDKTYEQYF
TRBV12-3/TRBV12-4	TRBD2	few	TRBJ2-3	TGTGCCAGCAGACGGGAGGTGAGGAATACGCAGTATTTT	CASRREVRNTQYF
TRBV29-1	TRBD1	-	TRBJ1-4	TGCAGCGTTGGTTACCGGGACAGGACTAATGAAAAACTGTTTTTT	CSVGYRDRTNEKLFF
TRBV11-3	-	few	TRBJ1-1	TGTGCCAGCACCCCTGGGTCCCAAGGGGGGACTGAAGCTTTCTTT	CASTPGSQGGTEAFF
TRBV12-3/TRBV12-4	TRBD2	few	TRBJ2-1	TGTGCCAGCAGGGGACTAGCGGGCAAGTACTCCTACAATGAGCAGTTCTTC	CASRGLAGKYSYNEQFF
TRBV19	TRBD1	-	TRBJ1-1	TGTGCCAGTAGTAGCCCGGGACAGCCGGCCACTGAAGCTTTCTTT	CASSSPGQPATEAFF
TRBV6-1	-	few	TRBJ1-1	TGTGCCAGCAAACGTCAGGGGAACACTGAAGCTTTCTTT	CASKRQGNTEAFF
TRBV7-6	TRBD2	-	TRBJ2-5	TGTGCCAGCAGCTTTGGTCGCGGGGGGATGGCCCAGTACTTC	CASSFGRGGMAQYF
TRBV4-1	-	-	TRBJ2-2	TGCGCCAGCAAACAGGGCCGGGAGCTGTTTTTT	CASKQGRELFF
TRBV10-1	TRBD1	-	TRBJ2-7	TGCGCCAGCAGTGTCGGACAGGGGGACCTGAGCTCCTACGAGCAGTACTTC	CASSVGQGDLSSYEQYF